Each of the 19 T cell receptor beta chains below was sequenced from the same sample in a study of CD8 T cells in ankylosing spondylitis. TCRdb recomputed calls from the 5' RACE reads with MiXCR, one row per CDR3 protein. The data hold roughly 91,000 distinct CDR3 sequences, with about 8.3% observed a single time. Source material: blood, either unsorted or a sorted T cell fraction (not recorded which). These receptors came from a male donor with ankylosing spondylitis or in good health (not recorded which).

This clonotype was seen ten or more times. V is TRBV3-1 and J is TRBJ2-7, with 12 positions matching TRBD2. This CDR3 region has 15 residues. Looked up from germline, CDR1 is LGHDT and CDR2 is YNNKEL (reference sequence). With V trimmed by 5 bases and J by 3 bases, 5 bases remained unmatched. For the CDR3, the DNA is TGTGCCAGCAGCTCGGGACTAGCGGGTTTCTACGAGCAGTACTTC. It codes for CASSSGLAGFYEQYF.

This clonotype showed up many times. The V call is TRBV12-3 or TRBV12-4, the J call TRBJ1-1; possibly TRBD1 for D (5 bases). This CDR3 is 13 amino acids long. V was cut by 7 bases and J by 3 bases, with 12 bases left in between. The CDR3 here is CASIGDGDTEAFF. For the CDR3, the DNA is TGTGCCAGCATAGGGGACGGTGACACTGAAGCTTTCTTT.

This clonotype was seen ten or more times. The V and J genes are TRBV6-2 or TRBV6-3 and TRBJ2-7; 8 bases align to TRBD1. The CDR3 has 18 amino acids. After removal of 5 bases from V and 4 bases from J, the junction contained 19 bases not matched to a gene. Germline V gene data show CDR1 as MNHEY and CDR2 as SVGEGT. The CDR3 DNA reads TGTGCCAGCAGTGACGGACAGGGAAAAGGCTGGAGCGAGTACGAGCAGTACTTC. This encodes CASSDGQGKGWSEYEQYF.

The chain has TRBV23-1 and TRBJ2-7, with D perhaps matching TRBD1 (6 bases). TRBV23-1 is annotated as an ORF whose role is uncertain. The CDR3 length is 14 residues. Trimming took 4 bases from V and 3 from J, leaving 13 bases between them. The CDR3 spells CASSPRQVGYEQYF. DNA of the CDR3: TGCGCCAGCAGTCCCCGACAGGTTGGCTACGAGCAGTACTTC.

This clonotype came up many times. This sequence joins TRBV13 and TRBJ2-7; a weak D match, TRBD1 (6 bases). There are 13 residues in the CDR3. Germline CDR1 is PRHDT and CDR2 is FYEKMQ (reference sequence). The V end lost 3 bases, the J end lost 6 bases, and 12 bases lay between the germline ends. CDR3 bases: TGTGCCAGCAGCTTGGGGGCCCAAGGCGAGCAGTACTTC. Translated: CASSLGAQGEQYF.

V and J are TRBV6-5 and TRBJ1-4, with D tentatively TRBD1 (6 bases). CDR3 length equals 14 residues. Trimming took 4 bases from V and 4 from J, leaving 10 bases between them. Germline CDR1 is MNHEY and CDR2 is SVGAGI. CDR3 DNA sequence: TGTGCCAGCAGTTGGACAGCGCGTAATGAAAAACTGTTTTTT. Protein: CASSWTARNEKLFF.

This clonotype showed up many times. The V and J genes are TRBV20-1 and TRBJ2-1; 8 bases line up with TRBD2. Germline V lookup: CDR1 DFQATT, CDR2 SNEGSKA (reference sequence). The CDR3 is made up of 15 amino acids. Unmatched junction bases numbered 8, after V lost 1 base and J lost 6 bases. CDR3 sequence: CSARGSGGAINEQFF. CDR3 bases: TGCAGTGCTAGAGGTTCGGGGGGGGCCATCAATGAGCAGTTCTTC.

CDR3 DNA sequence: TGCGCCAGCAGTCAATCAAAGGTAGAGGCCTACAATGAGCAGTTCTTC. The encoded protein is CASSQSKVEAYNEQFF. This chain connects TRBV23-1 to TRBJ2-1; D unresolved. TRBV23-1 is annotated as an ORF whose role is uncertain. V gave up 0 bases and J gave up 2 bases, with 11 bases separating them. The CDR3 has 16 amino acids.

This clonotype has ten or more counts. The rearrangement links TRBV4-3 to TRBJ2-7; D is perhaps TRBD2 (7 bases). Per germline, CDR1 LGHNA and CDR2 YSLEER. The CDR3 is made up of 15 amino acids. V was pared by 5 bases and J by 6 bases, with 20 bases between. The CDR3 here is CASSSKGGEGGEQYF. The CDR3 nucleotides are TGCGCCAGCAGCTCCAAGGGGGGGGAAGGTGGCGAGCAGTACTTC.

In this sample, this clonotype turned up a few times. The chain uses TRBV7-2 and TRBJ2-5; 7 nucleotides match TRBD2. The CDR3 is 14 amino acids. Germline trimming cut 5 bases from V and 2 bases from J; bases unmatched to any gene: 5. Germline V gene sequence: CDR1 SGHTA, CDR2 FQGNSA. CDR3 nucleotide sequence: TGTGCCAGCAGCCAGAGAGCGGGACAAGAGACCCAGTACTTC. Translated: CASSQRAGQETQYF. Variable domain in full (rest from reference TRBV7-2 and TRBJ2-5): GAGVSQSPSNKVTEKGKDVELRCDPISGHTALYWYRQSLGQGLEFLIYFQGNSAPDKSGLPSDRFSAERTGGSVSTLTIQRTQQEDSAVYLCASSQRAGQETQYFGPGTRLLVL.

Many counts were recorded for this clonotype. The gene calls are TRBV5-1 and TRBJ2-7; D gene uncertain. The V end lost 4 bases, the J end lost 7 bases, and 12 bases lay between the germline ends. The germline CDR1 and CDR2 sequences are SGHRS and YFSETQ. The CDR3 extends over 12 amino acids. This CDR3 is CASSLQGVEQYF. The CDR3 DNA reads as TGCGCCAGCAGCCTTCAAGGCGTAGAGCAGTACTTC.

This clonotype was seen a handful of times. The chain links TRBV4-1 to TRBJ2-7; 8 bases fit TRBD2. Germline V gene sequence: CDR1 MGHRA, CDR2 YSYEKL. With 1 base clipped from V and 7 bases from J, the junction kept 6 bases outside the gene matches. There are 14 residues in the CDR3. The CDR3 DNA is TGCGCCAGCAGCCAAGCGGGAGGGCCCGGGGAGCAGTACTTC. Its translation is CASSQAGGPGEQYF.

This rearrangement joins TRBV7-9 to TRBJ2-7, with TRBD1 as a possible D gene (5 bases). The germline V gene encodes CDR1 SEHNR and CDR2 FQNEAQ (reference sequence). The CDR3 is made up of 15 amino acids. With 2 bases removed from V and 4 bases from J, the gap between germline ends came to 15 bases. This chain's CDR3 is CASSLWGLDAYEQYF. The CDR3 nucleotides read TGTGCCAGCAGCTTATGGGGCCTTGACGCTTACGAGCAGTACTTC.

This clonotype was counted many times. CDR3 amino acids: CASSLEGLAGDLYTGELFF. CDR3 coding DNA: TGCGCCAGCAGCTTGGAGGGACTAGCGGGAGACCTATACACCGGGGAGCTGTTTTTT. V gene TRBV5-1 combines with J gene TRBJ2-2, with TRBD2 matching over 14 bases. Germline CDR1 is SGHRS and CDR2 is YFSETQ. The trim removed 0 bases at V and 3 bases at J, leaving 7 bases unmatched. The CDR3 length is 19 residues.

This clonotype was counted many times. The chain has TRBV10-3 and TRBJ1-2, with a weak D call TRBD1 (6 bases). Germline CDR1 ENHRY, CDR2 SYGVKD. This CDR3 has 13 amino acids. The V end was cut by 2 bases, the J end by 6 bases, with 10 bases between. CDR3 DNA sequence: TGTGCCATCAGTGAGATCCCAGGGGATGGCTACACCTTC. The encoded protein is CAISEIPGDGYTF.

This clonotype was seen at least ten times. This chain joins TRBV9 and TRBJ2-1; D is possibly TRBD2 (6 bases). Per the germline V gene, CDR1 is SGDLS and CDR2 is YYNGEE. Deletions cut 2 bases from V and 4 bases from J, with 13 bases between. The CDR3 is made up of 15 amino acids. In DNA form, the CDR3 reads TGTGCCAGCAGCGTCAGATCGGGAGATTACAATGAGCAGTTCTTC. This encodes CASSVRSGDYNEQFF. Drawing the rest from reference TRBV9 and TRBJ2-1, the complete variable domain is DSGVTQTPKHLITATGQRVTLRCSPRSGDLSVYWYQQSLDQGLQFLIQYYNGEERAKGNILERFSAQQFPDLHSELNLSSLELGDSALYFCASSVRSGDYNEQFFGPGTRLTVL.

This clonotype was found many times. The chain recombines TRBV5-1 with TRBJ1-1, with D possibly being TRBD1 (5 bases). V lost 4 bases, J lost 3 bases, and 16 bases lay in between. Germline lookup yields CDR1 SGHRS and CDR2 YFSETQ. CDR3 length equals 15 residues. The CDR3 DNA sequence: TGCGCCAGCAGCCCCAAAGGGGTGGGGGACACTGAAGCTTTCTTT. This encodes CASSPKGVGDTEAFF.

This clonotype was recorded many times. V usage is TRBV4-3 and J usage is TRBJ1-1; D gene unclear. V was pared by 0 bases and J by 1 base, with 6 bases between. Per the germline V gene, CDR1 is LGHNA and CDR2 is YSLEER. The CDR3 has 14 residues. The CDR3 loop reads CASSQDYRNTEAFF. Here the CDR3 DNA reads TGCGCCAGCAGCCAAGATTACAGGAACACTGAAGCTTTCTTT.

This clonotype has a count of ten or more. The CDR3 reads CAISEAGQGDQPQHF. The CDR3 DNA follows: TGTGCCATCAGTGAGGCAGGACAGGGGGATCAGCCCCAGCATTTT. The chain has TRBV10-3 and TRBJ1-5, with 10 bases fitting TRBD1. The junction had 3 bases not matched to a gene; V was cut back by 2 bases and J by 5 bases. Per germline, CDR1 ENHRY and CDR2 SYGVKD. This CDR3 contains 15 residues.